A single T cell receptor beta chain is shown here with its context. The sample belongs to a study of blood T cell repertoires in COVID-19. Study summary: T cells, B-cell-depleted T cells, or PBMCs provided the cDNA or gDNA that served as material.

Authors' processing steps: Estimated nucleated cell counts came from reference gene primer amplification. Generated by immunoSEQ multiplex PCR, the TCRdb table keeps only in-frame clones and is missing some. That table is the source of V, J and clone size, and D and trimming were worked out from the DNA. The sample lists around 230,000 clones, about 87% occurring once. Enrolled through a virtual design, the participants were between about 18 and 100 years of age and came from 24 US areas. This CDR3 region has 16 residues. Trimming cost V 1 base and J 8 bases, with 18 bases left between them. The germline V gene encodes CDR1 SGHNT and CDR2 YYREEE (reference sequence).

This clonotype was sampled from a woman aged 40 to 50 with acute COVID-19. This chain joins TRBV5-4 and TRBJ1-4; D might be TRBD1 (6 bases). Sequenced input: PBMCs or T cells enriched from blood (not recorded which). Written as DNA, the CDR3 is TGTGCCAGCAGCTTGTCGGGGGGGGCTGGGGACGAAAAACTGTTTTTT. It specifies CASSLSGGAGDEKLFF. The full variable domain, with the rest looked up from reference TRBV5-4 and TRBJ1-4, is ETGVTQSPTHLIKTRGQQVTLRCSSQSGHNTVSWYQQALGQGPQFIFQYYREEENGRGNFPPRFSGLQFPNYSSELNVNALELDDSALYLCASSLSGGAGDEKLFFGSGTQLSVL.